The sample holds many counts of the clone carrying this T cell receptor (beta chain). No antigen is known for it. The data originate from a study of T-cell reconstitution after alpha-beta-depleted transplantation in children. General study points: The authors attributed T-cell counts and diversity one year after transplant mostly to newly produced T cells. Some patients showed high day-60 TCRbeta diversity, which derived from surviving recipient T cells and thymic progenitors. Two months or so post-transplant, alpha-beta T cells reportedly derived from several hundred expanded graft clones.

During its preparation, the TCRbeta library received unique molecular identifiers. TCRdb reprocessed the PCR reads via MiXCR and lists one record per CDR3 protein. This table holds about 490,000 distinct CDR3 sequences, under 12% found once. This CDR3 spans 14 amino acids. V was trimmed by 4 bases and J by 2 bases, leaving 11 bases between them. CDR1 is SGHKS, CDR2 YYEKEE, per germline (reference sequence). Sequences were derived from PBMCs, sampled before TCRalphabeta/CD19-depleted stem cell transplant. V and J are TRBV5-5 and TRBJ2-3; the D is unclear. The source is a child younger than 10 with inherited bone marrow failure, due to receive a stem cell transplant. The CDR3, as DNA: TGTGCCAGCAGCCCCGCCCCCACCACAGATACGCAGTATTTT. This translates into CASSPAPTTDTQYF.